The 19 T cell receptor beta chains reported below all come from one sample, sequenced in a study of tissue T cells after allogeneic stem cell transplantation. Clones were read by immunoSEQ multiplex PCR, and TCRdb kept only the in-frame ones, dropping some. Of more than 7,000 clones listed, about 56% were seen once; the top ten hold about 19%. The source material was tissue from the jejunum, sampled at autopsy. The receptors come from a female donor over 55 with lung cancer.

The V gene is TRBV9, the J gene TRBJ2-3, with a weak D call TRBD1 (5 bases). Trimming took 3 bases from V and 5 from J, leaving 13 bases between them. CDR3 size: 14 residues. The V gene's germline CDR1 is SGDLS and CDR2 YYNGEE. Written as DNA, the CDR3 is TGTGCCAGCAGCGAGGGGAATTTCGTAGATACGCAGTATTTT. Its protein is CASSEGNFVDTQYF.

The chain uses TRBV6-1 and TRBJ1-1; the D gene is possibly TRBD1 (5 bases). Germline V gene lookup returns CDR1 MNHNS and CDR2 SASEGT. V was clipped by 3 bases and J by 10 bases, with 18 bases between them. This CDR3 has 14 residues. This CDR3 reads CASSDGGTRPGAFF. The DNA for the CDR3 is TGTGCCAGCAGTGATGGGGGGACGAGGCCGGGAGCTTTCTTT.

In DNA, the CDR3 is TGTGCCAGCAGCTTGGGGCCGGGACTAGCGGGGGCGTCCTACGAGCAGTACTTC. Translation: CASSLGPGLAGASYEQYF. The chain is built from TRBV7-2 and TRBJ2-7; 14 bases map to TRBD2. This CDR3 contains 18 residues. CDR1 and CDR2 from the germline V gene are SGHTA and FQGNSA. Trimming removed 3 bases from V and 1 base from J; junction bases left unmatched: 8.

Here the CDR3 DNA reads TGTGCCAGCAGCCAGACTAGCGGGGGGTCCTCTAGCACAGATACGCAGTATTTT. It is translated as CASSQTSGGSSSTDTQYF. V and J are TRBV7-3 and TRBJ2-3, with 13 bases fitting TRBD2. Germline CDR1 reads SGHTA; CDR2 reads FQGTGA. V was clipped by 5 bases and J by 0 bases; unmatched bases: 8. The CDR3 has 18 residues.

In its sample, this clone is medium-sized. This sequence joins TRBV21-1 and TRBJ2-7. TRBV21-1 is assigned pseudogene status. CDR3 length equals 17 residues. The CDR3 nucleotides read TGTGCCAGCAGCAAAGAAGGCAGAAGGCTGCCCTTCTACGAGCAGTACTTC. It codes for CASSKEGRRLPFYEQYF.

This clone appeared a single time. V and J are TRBV6-1 and TRBJ1-6; D is uncertain. V gave up 1 base and J gave up 6 bases, with 10 bases separating them. Germline-derived CDR1 and CDR2 are MNHNS and SASEGT. The CDR3 has 15 amino acids. The CDR3 here is CASSEVRQANSPLHF. In DNA, the CDR3 is TGTGCCAGCAGTGAAGTTAGGCAGGCTAATTCACCCCTCCACTTT.

The gene calls are TRBV2 and TRBJ2-2; 8 bases map to TRBD2. With 7 bases clipped from V and 7 bases from J, the junction kept 11 bases outside the gene matches. The germline gives CDR1 SNHLY, CDR2 FYNNEI. This CDR3 has 15 amino acids. The CDR3 protein is CASTVSGGPNGELFF. DNA of the CDR3: TGTGCCAGCACGGTCAGCGGGGGTCCCAACGGGGAGCTGTTTTTT.

The chain uses TRBV3-1 (or the pseudogene TRBV3-2) and TRBJ2-7, with no clear D. Looked up from germline, CDR1 is LGHDT and CDR2 is YNNKEL (reference sequence). The CDR3 consists of 13 residues. The V gene lost 0 bases and the J gene lost 4 bases, with 7 bases spanning the gap. This CDR3 reads CASSQDFPYEQYF. The CDR3 bases are TGTGCCAGCAGCCAAGATTTTCCTTACGAGCAGTACTTC.

This clone was recorded a few times. Additional DNA sequences in this sample encode the identical CDR3. The chain links TRBV5-1 to TRBJ2-7; possibly TRBD2 for D (5 bases). From germline, CDR1 is SGHRS and CDR2 YFSETQ. The CDR3 totals 12 residues. V dropped 0 bases and J dropped 5 bases, with 6 bases sitting between them. The CDR3 loop is CASSLVGDEQYF. The DNA of the CDR3 is TGCGCCAGCAGCTTGGTCGGGGACGAGCAGTACTTC.

The rearrangement joins TRBV2 to TRBJ2-5, with 7 bases aligning to TRBD1. The V gene end was trimmed by 1 base and the J gene end by 5 bases; junction bases not matched to a gene: 7. The CDR3 spans 15 residues. Germline loops: CDR1 SNHLY, CDR2 FYNNEI. CDR3 DNA sequence: TGTGCCAGCAGTGAAGGGACAGGCATTTTGGAGACCCAGTACTTC. It is translated as CASSEGTGILETQYF.

The chain links TRBV18 to TRBJ1-1; 9 bases line up with TRBD1. Germline lookup yields CDR1 KGHSH and CDR2 LQKENI. The CDR3 contains 16 residues. After removal of 6 bases from V and 3 bases from J, the junction contained 11 bases not matched to a gene. CDR3 sequence (DNA): TGTGCCAGCTCCCCAGGACAGGGGCTTAGGGACACTGAAGCTTTCTTT. It encodes CASSPGQGLRDTEAFF.

This clone rates as medium-sized. The chain carries TRBV2 and TRBJ2-3; D gene uncertain. Trimming left V 3 bases short and J 4 bases short, with 8 bases between. Looked up from germline, CDR1 is SNHLY and CDR2 is FYNNEI. The CDR3 extends over 13 amino acids. CDR3 nucleotide sequence: TGTGCCAGCAGTGATGAAAGCTCAGATACGCAGTATTTT. Amino acid sequence: CASSDESSDTQYF. Supplemented by reference TRBV2 and TRBJ2-3, the full variable domain reads EPEVTQTPSHQVTQMGQEVILRCVPISNHLYFYWYRQILGQKVEFLVSFYNNEISEKSEIFDDQFSVERPDGSNFTLKIRSTKLEDSAMYFCASSDESSDTQYFGPGTRLTVL.

The chain is built from TRBV5-4 and TRBJ2-1, with D maybe TRBD1 (6 bases). Looked up from germline, CDR1 is SGHNT and CDR2 is YYREEE (reference sequence). CDR3 size: 15 residues. V was shortened by 3 bases and J by 4 bases, with 14 bases between the two germline ends. CDR3 bases: TGTGCCAGCAGCTCTCAGGGGTGGGGGTACAATGAGCAGTTCTTC. It specifies CASSSQGWGYNEQFF.

This sequence joins TRBV19 and TRBJ1-5; D possibly corresponds to TRBD1 (5 bases). Germline V CDR1 and CDR2: LNHDA, SQIVND (reference sequence). Trimming removed 5 bases at V and 1 base at J, with 12 bases between. This CDR3 comprises 15 residues. The CDR3 here is CASSVYRDSNQPQHF. CDR3 nucleotide sequence: TGTGCCAGTAGTGTGTACCGGGACAGCAATCAGCCCCAGCATTTT.

The chain carries TRBV16 and TRBJ2-3; 13 bases match TRBD2. The trim removed 0 bases at V and 7 bases at J, leaving 13 bases unmatched. Germline CDR1 KGHSY, CDR2 FQNENV. The CDR3 spans 19 residues. The CDR3 loop reads CASSQSPPSLAGGGNTQYF. The CDR3 DNA follows: TGTGCCAGCAGCCAATCGCCCCCCTCACTAGCGGGGGGGGGAAATACGCAGTATTTT.

The chain combines TRBV18 with TRBJ2-1; 9 bases map to TRBD1. Germline V gives CDR1 KGHSH, CDR2 LQKENI. Trimming removed 3 bases from V and 4 bases from J; junction bases left unmatched: 7. This CDR3 region has 16 residues. The CDR3 DNA reads TGTGCCAGCTCACCGAGACAGGGGGGTGTTTACAATGAGCAGTTCTTC. Translated, it gives CASSPRQGGVYNEQFF.

The chain carries TRBV7-9 and TRBJ1-5, with D tentatively TRBD1 (5 bases). The length of the CDR3 is 14 residues. The germline V gene has CDR1 SEHNR and CDR2 FQNEAQ (reference sequence). V was clipped by 3 bases and J by 3 bases, with 9 bases between them. CDR3 amino acids: CASSFEGANQPQHF. The CDR3 DNA is TGTGCCAGCAGCTTTGAAGGGGCCAATCAGCCCCAGCATTTT.

This chain links TRBV3-1 (or the pseudogene TRBV3-2) with TRBJ2-1, with D unresolved. CDR3 length: 12 amino acids. Trimming removed 4 bases from V and 9 bases from J, with 10 bases in between. Germline CDR1 is LGHDT and CDR2 is YNNKEL (reference sequence). Here the CDR3 reads CASSRGGVEQFF. DNA for the CDR3: TGTGCCAGCAGCCGAGGTGGGGTTGAGCAGTTCTTC.

Here the CDR3 reads CASSHPGGTEAFF. The DNA of the CDR3 is TGTGCCAGCAGCCACCCCGGGGGCACTGAAGCTTTCTTT. This chain uses TRBV6-5 with TRBJ1-1, with D possibly being TRBD1 (5 bases). V was clipped by 6 bases and J by 4 bases, with 12 bases between them. The CDR3 contains 13 residues. Germline values: CDR1 MNHEY, CDR2 SVGAGI.